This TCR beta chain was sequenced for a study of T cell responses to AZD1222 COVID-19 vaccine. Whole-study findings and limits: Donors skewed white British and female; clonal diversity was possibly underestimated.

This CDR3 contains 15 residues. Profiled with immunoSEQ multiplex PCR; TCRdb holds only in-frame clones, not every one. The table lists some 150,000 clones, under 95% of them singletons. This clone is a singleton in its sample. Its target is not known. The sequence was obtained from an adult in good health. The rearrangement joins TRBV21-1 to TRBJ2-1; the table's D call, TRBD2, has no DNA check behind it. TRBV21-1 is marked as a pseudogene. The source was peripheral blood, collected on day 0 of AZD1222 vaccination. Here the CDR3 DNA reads TGTGCCAGCACCAGGAGGCCTAGCGGGAACAATGAGCAGTTCTTC. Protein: CASTRRPSGNNEQFF.